The 24 T cell receptor beta chains below were found in one sample sequenced in a study of blood T cell repertoires in COVID-19. Some clones are missing from TCRdb's copy, which holds only in-frame ones; the method was immunoSEQ multiplex PCR. The sample records about 120,000 clones, 83% being singletons. Sequencing was carried out using peripheral blood. All receptors derive from a man aged 30 to 45 with acute or convalescent COVID-19.

The chain has TRBV18 and TRBJ2-2; tentative D call: TRBD1 (5 bases). The V and J ends lost 6 bases and 0 bases respectively, with 8 bases between them. The length of the CDR3 is 14 residues. In germline, CDR1 is KGHSH, CDR2 LQKENI. The CDR3, as DNA: TGTGCCAGCTCGCAGGGTCCGAACACCGGGGAGCTGTTTTTT. Translation gives CASSQGPNTGELFF.

The rearrangement joins TRBV5-8 to TRBJ1-2; maybe TRBD1 (5 bases). The V and J ends lost 4 bases and 0 bases respectively, with 22 bases between them. Germline assignment: CDR1 SGHTS and CDR2 YDEGEE. The CDR3 has 18 residues. For the CDR3, the DNA is TGTGCCAGCAGCGCCCCGTCCGGTACCCGGACACCTAACTATGGCTACACCTTC. It yields the protein CASSAPSGTRTPNYGYTF.

This clone has more than one count but fewer than ten. V usage is TRBV16 and J usage is TRBJ2-7, with TRBD2 matching over 8 bases. This CDR3 spans 13 amino acids. The V and J ends lost 0 bases and 6 bases, in that order; junction bases with no gene match: 1. Germline loops: CDR1 KGHSY, CDR2 FQNENV. The CDR3 here is CASSQSAGGEQYV. CDR3 DNA sequence: TGTGCCAGCAGCCAATCTGCGGGGGGCGAGCAGTACGTC.

V and J are TRBV14 and TRBJ1-2, with D maybe TRBD1 (5 bases). Germline-derived CDR1 and CDR2 are SGHDN and FVKESK. The ends were cut back, 0 bases at V and 4 bases at J, with 15 bases in the middle. This CDR3 is built from 16 residues. The CDR3, as DNA: TGTGCCAGCAGCCAAGAACGTGGCAGGGCAACCTATGGCTACACCTTC. This encodes CASSQERGRATYGYTF.

The CDR3 DNA reads as TGTGCCAGCAGCGGATATAGCGGGGGCACCTACAATGAGCAGTTCTTC. Its protein product is CASSGYSGGTYNEQFF. The rearrangement links TRBV11-2 to TRBJ2-1, with TRBD2 matching over 9 bases. CDR1 is SGHAT, CDR2 FQNNGV, per germline. The CDR3 runs 16 residues. Trimming took 5 bases from V and 2 from J; bases not matched to a gene: 7. The full variable domain, with the rest looked up from reference TRBV11-2 and TRBJ2-1, is EAGVAQSPRYKIIEKRQSVAFWCNPISGHATLYWYQQILGQGPKLLIQFQNNGVVDDSQLPKDRFSAERLKGVDSTLKIQPAKLEDSAVYLCASSGYSGGTYNEQFFGPGTRLTVL.

The chain links TRBV6-1 to TRBJ1-2; D uncertain. Germline assignment: CDR1 MNHNS and CDR2 SASEGT. This CDR3 is 12 amino acids long. Trimming took off 3 bases at V and 3 bases at J, with 5 bases between the two ends. The CDR3 spells CASSDPYYGYTF. DNA for the CDR3: TGTGCCAGCAGTGACCCCTACTATGGCTACACCTTC.

The genes are TRBV15 and TRBJ2-5, with 7 bases aligning to TRBD1. With V trimmed by 6 bases and J by 5 bases, 9 bases remained unmatched. CDR3 length: 14 residues. Germline lookup yields CDR1 LNHNV and CDR2 YYDKDF (reference sequence). CDR3 residues: CATRTEGAGETQYF. The CDR3 coding sequence is TGTGCCACCAGAACCGAGGGGGCCGGGGAGACCCAGTACTTC.

The J gene is TRBJ1-2, the V gene TRBV6-5, with 9 bases identical to TRBD1. V lost 4 bases and J lost 7; bases outside the gene matches: 4. Per germline, CDR1 MNHEY and CDR2 SVGAGI. This CDR3 is 13 amino acids long. CDR3 coding DNA: TGTGCCAGCAGTTGGGACAGGGTGGGTGGCTACACCTTC. It translates to CASSWDRVGGYTF.

This clone was counted a single time. The chain uses TRBV5-6 and TRBJ1-5, with 10 bases aligning to TRBD1. CDR3 length equals 14 residues. V dropped 4 bases and J dropped 7; count of bases not matched to a gene: 5. Germline V gene lookup returns CDR1 SGHDT and CDR2 YYEEEE. The CDR3 DNA sequence: TGTGCCAGCAGCGAAGGGACAGGGGTACAGCCCCAGCATTTT. It yields the protein CASSEGTGVQPQHF.

This clone was picked up one time. The rearrangement uses TRBV5-1 and TRBJ1-2; 11 positions agree with TRBD1. This CDR3 has 16 residues. After removal of 3 bases from V and 1 base from J, the junction contained 5 bases not matched to a gene. Germline lookup yields CDR1 SGHRS and CDR2 YFSETQ. The DNA of the CDR3 is TGCGCCAGCAGCTACGGGACAGGGGGAGGTAACTATGGCTACACCTTC. This codes for CASSYGTGGGNYGYTF.

This chain uses TRBV30 with TRBJ1-4; D is undetermined. The CDR3 consists of 13 residues. Trimming stripped 7 bases from V and 5 bases from J, with 14 bases between. The germline CDR1 and CDR2 sequences are GTSNPN and SVGIG (reference sequence). The CDR3 DNA is TGTGCCTACGATTCTACCGGGAATGAAAAACTGTTTTTT. Its translation is CAYDSTGNEKLFF. Drawing the rest from reference TRBV30 and TRBJ1-4, the complete variable domain is SQTIHQWPATLVQPVGSPLSLECTVEGTSNPNLYWYRQAAGRGLQLLFYSVGIGQISSEVPQNLSASRPQDRQFILSSKKLLLSDSGFYLCAYDSTGNEKLFFGSGTQLSVL.

This clone was detected only a few times. This chain links TRBV20-1 with TRBJ1-2; D is uncertain. V lost 5 bases and J lost 8, with 12 bases in between. From germline, CDR1 is DFQATT and CDR2 SNEGSKA (reference sequence). This CDR3 has 11 residues. The CDR3 region has the DNA TGCAGTGCTGAAGCGCCCGGGGGCTACACCTTC. This gives the protein CSAEAPGGYTF.

The chain has TRBV21-1 and TRBJ1-5; the D call TRBD1 from the table was never checked on the DNA. TRBV21-1 corresponds to a pseudogene. This CDR3 has 13 amino acids. The CDR3 DNA sequence: TGTGCCAGCATGATCCCCCCAGAACAGCCCCAGCATTTT. Protein product: CASMIPPEQPQHF.

As DNA, the CDR3 is TGTGCCAGCAGTGACCAAAATGACAGGGGGAGGGAGACCCAGTACTTC. Protein product: CASSDQNDRGRETQYF. The chain combines TRBV25-1 with TRBJ2-5; 9 bases map to TRBD1. Germline V lookup: CDR1 MGHDK, CDR2 SYGVNS. The CDR3 is made up of 16 amino acids. Germline trimming cut 3 bases from V and 5 bases from J; bases unmatched to any gene: 10.

The chain employs TRBV21-1 and TRBJ1-4; TRBD1, the table's D call, was not compared with the DNA. TRBV21-1 is flagged as a pseudogene. This CDR3 is built from 14 residues. The CDR3 sequence is CATFDSRANEKLFF. The CDR3 DNA reads TGTGCCACCTTTGATAGCAGGGCTAATGAAAAACTGTTTTTT.

This clone was found once. The chain links TRBV12-5 to TRBJ2-2; D is possibly TRBD2 (5 bases). Germline lookup yields CDR1 LGHNT and CDR2 FRNRAP. This CDR3 has 15 amino acids. V shed 0 bases and J shed 1 base, with 6 bases lying between them. CDR3 sequence (DNA): TGTGCTAGTGGTTTGGTTGCGGGGAACACCGGGGAGCTGTTTTTT. As protein: CASGLVAGNTGELFF.

For the CDR3, the DNA is TGTGCCAGCAGCCCAACTTTCGGGGGGCACGAAGAGACCCAGTACTTC. It yields the protein CASSPTFGGHEETQYF. V gene TRBV14 combines with J gene TRBJ2-5; perhaps TRBD2 as D (7 bases). This CDR3 has 16 amino acids. Deletions cut 4 bases from V and 3 bases from J, with 18 bases between. Looked up from germline, CDR1 is SGHDN and CDR2 is FVKESK.

This clone has just one count. Other DNA sequences from this sample encode an identical CDR3 as well. V is TRBV9 and J is TRBJ1-3, with a possible D match to TRBD1 (5 bases). This CDR3 is built from 14 residues. The germline V and J ends were trimmed by 0 bases and 1 base, with 5 bases remaining between them. The V gene's germline CDR1 is SGDLS and CDR2 YYNGEE. CDR3 amino acids: CASSVAGSGNTIYF. DNA of the CDR3: TGTGCCAGCAGCGTAGCAGGGTCTGGAAACACCATATATTTT.

J is TRBJ2-1 and V is TRBV18; 8 bases fit TRBD1. Trimming at V came to 3 bases and at J to 4 bases, leaving 5 bases not matched to a gene. The germline gives CDR1 KGHSH, CDR2 LQKENI. There are 15 residues in the CDR3. CDR3 amino acids: CASSPVRGLYNEQFF. The DNA of the CDR3 is TGTGCCAGCTCACCGGTCAGGGGGCTGTACAATGAGCAGTTCTTC.

The rearrangement joins TRBV5-6 to TRBJ1-6; no definite D call. The V end was cut by 4 bases, the J end by 0 bases, with 11 bases between. The CDR3 extends over 16 amino acids. Germline V gives CDR1 SGHDT, CDR2 YYEEEE. CDR3: CASSASLSSYNSPLHF. CDR3 nucleotides: TGTGCCAGCAGCGCCTCCCTTAGCTCCTATAATTCACCCCTCCACTTT.

The chain links TRBV19 to TRBJ2-1; 9 positions agree with TRBD2. V dropped 3 bases and J dropped 8; count of bases not matched to a gene: 8. The germline gives CDR1 LNHDA, CDR2 SQIVND (reference sequence). The CDR3 extends over 15 amino acids. CDR3 loop: CASSINSGSMDEQFF. CDR3 bases: TGTGCCAGTAGTATTAATAGCGGGAGTATGGATGAGCAGTTCTTC.

The rearrangement uses TRBV5-1 and TRBJ2-5, with 7 bases that match TRBD1. CDR1 SGHRS and CDR2 YFSETQ come from the germline V gene. J lost 6 bases, V lost 4 bases, and 6 bases had no gene match. The CDR3 is made up of 13 amino acids. The CDR3: CASSQGQQKTQYF. CDR3 DNA sequence: TGCGCCAGCAGCCAGGGACAGCAAAAGACCCAGTACTTC.

The gene calls are TRBV30 and TRBJ1-2; D is perhaps TRBD1 (5 bases). Trimming took 5 bases from V and 8 from J, leaving 12 bases between them. The length of the CDR3 is 11 residues. Germline-derived CDR1 and CDR2 are GTSNPN and SVGIG (reference sequence). CDR3 protein: CAWGASHGYTF. Written as DNA, the CDR3 is TGTGCCTGGGGGGCCTCGCACGGCTACACCTTC.

The sample holds a few counts of this clone. The chain employs TRBV6-4 and TRBJ2-3; 10 bases agree with TRBD2. CDR1 and CDR2 from the germline V gene are MRHNA and SNTAGT. The J segment lost 1 base and the V segment lost 3 bases, leaving 4 bases of the junction unmatched. CDR3 length: 16 residues. The CDR3: CASSETGTSGTDTQYF. In DNA, the CDR3 is TGTGCCAGCAGTGAGACCGGGACTAGCGGCACAGATACGCAGTATTTT.